This T cell receptor beta chain derives from a study of identical twins. The study's findings and limits: Insertion counts were lower in abundant cord blood beta clonotypes, a trend that memory repertoires did not show.

A few counts support this clonotype. Antigen unknown. CDR1 and CDR2 from the germline V gene are DFQATT and SNEGSKA (reference sequence). The V gene end was trimmed by 5 bases and the J gene end by 6 bases; junction bases not matched to a gene: 8. CDR3 length equals 14 residues. The cDNA had a unique molecular identifier and a template-switch universal primer site. Each CDR3 protein gets one entry after TCRdb re-called the 5' RACE reads with MiXCR. The data contain roughly 700,000 distinct CDR3 sequences, 8% to 9% of them singletons. Separately, the same data were catalogued under a study of yellow fever vaccine responses in identical twins.

The TCR sequence derives from a young woman in good health. V usage is TRBV20-1 and J usage is TRBJ2-7; TRBD2 aligns across 12 bases. The source material was PBMCs. CDR3 sequence: CSASLAGGFFEQYF. In DNA form, the CDR3 reads TGCAGTGCTTCACTAGCGGGAGGATTTTTCGAGCAGTACTTC.